This record covers a single TCR beta chain. Its antigen is as yet unknown. Germline CDR1 SGHDN, CDR2 FVKESK. The J segment lost 1 base and the V segment lost 4 bases, leaving 8 bases of the junction unmatched. This CDR3 contains 17 residues. TCRdb's table, derived via immunoSEQ multiplex PCR, lists solely in-frame clones and lacks some. The sample has roughly 2,300,000 clones; around 90% are singletons. This sample stems from a study of shared clonotypes between healthy human individuals. Study-level points and caveats: Clonotype sharing among donors likely depends on sequencing depth.

V and J are TRBV14 and TRBJ2-1; 9 bases agree with TRBD2. The source of this sequence is a man aged 18 to 29 in good health. Some clones in this sample may be carry-over from other donors' samples. The sequencing input was naive CD4+ T cells from PBMCs. Subset of the sample: CD45RA+ positively selected. CDR3 coding DNA: TGTGCCAGCAGCCGAGGTGGACTAGCGAAATCCTACAATGAGCAGTTCTTC. The encoded protein is CASSRGGLAKSYNEQFF.